A selection of T cell receptor beta chains follows, all from one sample in a study of blood T cell repertoires in COVID-19. TCRdb's table, derived via immunoSEQ multiplex PCR, lists solely in-frame clones and lacks some. The data show roughly 410,000 clones, more than 70% seen once. The sequenced sample consisted of peripheral blood. The receptors derive from a man aged 35 to 55 with acute or convalescent COVID-19. CDR3s include the opening cysteine and the closing phenylalanine or tryptophan. The D gene is left open where the match is weak. Size values are once, few and many counts, or a class for expanded clones, and some rows have none.

clone_size cdr3_length j_call v_call d_call cdr3_aa cdr3_nt
- 15 TRBJ1-1 TRBV5-4 TRBD1 CASSHHRGRRSEAFF TGTGCCAGCAGCCATCACAGGGGGCGACGGTCTGAAGCTTTCTTT
- 16 TRBJ1-4 TRBV5-1 TRBD1 CASSRTTGGNGEKLFF TGCGCCAGCAGTCGGACCACAGGGGGAAATGGTGAAAAACTGTTTTTT
- 18 TRBJ1-3 TRBV2 - CASRPQVGSTSSGNTIYF TGTGCCAGCAGGCCCCAGGTTGGGAGCACAAGCTCTGGAAACACCATATATTTT
- 12 TRBJ2-1 TRBV5-1 - CASSRDSNEQFF TGCGCCAGCAGCCGAGACAGTAATGAGCAGTTCTTC
few 17 TRBJ2-1 TRBV7-3 TRBD1 CASSLNIVGTGGNEQFF TGTGCCAGCAGCTTAAACATCGTTGGGACAGGGGGGAATGAGCAGTTCTTC
- 14 TRBJ1-2 TRBV6-2/TRBV6-3 TRBD1 CASSPGQGLYGYTF TGTGCCAGCAGTCCGGGACAGGGGCTTTATGGCTACACCTTC
- 12 TRBJ2-1 TRBV27 - CASSFPDREQFF TGTGCCAGCAGTTTCCCCGACAGGGAGCAGTTCTTC
- 18 TRBJ2-1 TRBV5-1 TRBD2 CASSLPSGRAASYNEQFF TGCGCCAGCAGCTTGCCTAGCGGGAGGGCCGCCTCCTACAATGAGCAGTTCTTC
- 14 TRBJ1-1 TRBV28 TRBD1 CASSLTDRGTEAFF TGTGCCAGCAGTCTCACTGACAGGGGCACTGAAGCTTTCTTT
- 14 TRBJ1-6 TRBV30 TRBD1 CAWSVGRGNSPLHF TGTGCCTGGAGTGTAGGCAGGGGGAATTCACCCCTCCACTTT
- 13 TRBJ2-1 TRBV6-5 TRBD2 CASTYEGGGEQFF TGTGCCAGCACCTATGAAGGCGGGGGGGAGCAGTTCTTC
- 12 TRBJ2-3 TRBV12-3/TRBV12-4 TRBD1 CATGTGADTQYF TGTGCCACCGGGACAGGGGCAGATACGCAGTATTTT
- 14 TRBJ2-6 TRBV10-3 - CAIMADSGANVLTF TGTGCCATCATGGCCGACTCTGGGGCCAACGTCCTGACTTTC
- 18 TRBJ2-3 TRBV28 TRBD2 CASSPPLGLAGFTDTQYF TGTGCCAGCAGTCCCCCCCTCGGACTAGCGGGGTTCACAGATACGCAGTATTTT
- 15 TRBJ2-6 TRBV28 - CASSLWSSGANVLTF TGTGCCAGCAGTTTATGGAGCTCTGGGGCCAACGTCCTGACTTTC
- 16 TRBJ2-1 TRBV27 TRBD1 CASSSYLGQPYNEQFF TGTGCCAGCAGTTCGTATTTGGGACAGCCCTACAATGAGCAGTTCTTC
once 14 TRBJ1-3 TRBV28 - CASSLQGYGNTIYF TGTGCCAGCAGTTTACAGGGTTACGGAAACACCATATATTTT
- 17 TRBJ2-2 TRBV5-1 TRBD2 CASSLSGGAFGTGELFF TGCGCCAGCAGCCTTAGCGGGGGGGCCTTTGGAACCGGGGAGCTGTTTTTT
- 16 TRBJ1-1 TRBV7-6 TRBD1 CASSYLAGTGRTEAFF TGTGCCAGCAGCTACCTAGCAGGGACAGGGAGGACTGAAGCTTTCTTT
- 18 TRBJ2-3 TRBV28 TRBD1 CASTPPNPRDRGTDTQYF TGTGCCAGCACGCCACCAAACCCCCGGGACAGGGGTACAGATACGCAGTATTTT
- 16 TRBJ2-5 TRBV3-1/TRBV3-2 - CASSQNSWQGQETQYF TGTGCCAGCAGCCAGAATAGTTGGCAGGGGCAAGAGACCCAGTACTTC
- 13 TRBJ1-4 TRBV7-3 - CASTFLPGVKLFF TGTGCCAGCACCTTTTTGCCCGGGGTAAAACTGTTTTTT
- 14 TRBJ1-5 TRBV6-2/TRBV6-3 TRBD1 CASSPGGAGQPQHF TGTGCCAGCAGTCCAGGGGGCGCGGGTCAGCCCCAGCATTTT
- 12 TRBJ2-3 TRBV27 - CASTSRTDTQYF TGTGCCAGCACCTCCCGCACAGATACGCAGTATTTT
- 15 TRBJ1-2 TRBV6-5 - CASSYLTGEGYGYTF TGTGCCAGCAGTTACTTGACTGGCGAGGGTTATGGCTACACCTTC
- 13 TRBJ2-6 TRBV28 - CASSSRGANVLTF TGTGCCAGCAGTTCCCGGGGGGCCAACGTCCTGACTTTC
- 15 TRBJ2-3 TRBV7-3 - CASSLLGSGADTQYF TGTGCCAGCAGCCTCCTTGGAAGCGGCGCAGATACGCAGTATTTT
- 15 TRBJ1-4 TRBV5-1 TRBD1 CASSPHRGADEKLFF TGCGCCAGCAGCCCACACAGGGGTGCCGACGAAAAACTGTTTTTT
- 16 TRBJ2-2 TRBV5-4 TRBD2 CASSLPSGGNTGELFF TGTGCCAGCAGCTTGCCCAGCGGGGGGAACACCGGGGAGCTGTTTTTT
- 11 TRBJ1-1 TRBV10-3 - CAIREASEAFF TGTGCCATCAGAGAGGCCAGTGAAGCTTTCTTT
- 15 TRBJ2-5 TRBV12-5 TRBD1 CASGGPTGTAETQYF TGTGCTAGTGGGGGACCCACCGGGACAGCAGAGACCCAGTACTTC
- 12 TRBJ2-7 TRBV5-1 - CASTGQSYEQYF TGCGCCAGCACCGGACAGTCCTACGAGCAGTACTTC
- 13 TRBJ1-1 TRBV30 - CAWSVGENTEAFF TGTGCCTGGAGTGTAGGGGAGAACACTGAAGCTTTCTTT
- 18 TRBJ2-6 TRBV6-4 - CASDPLRAASSGANVLTF TGTGCCAGCGACCCCCTGAGGGCGGCTAGCTCTGGGGCCAACGTCCTGACTTTC
- 13 TRBJ2-2 TRBV27 - CASSLYRGGVVFF TGTGCCAGCAGTTTATACCGCGGAGGGGTGGTGTTTTTT
- 13 TRBJ1-5 TRBV2 - CASELSGNQPQHF TGTGCCAGCGAGTTATCGGGCAATCAGCCCCAGCATTTT
- 14 TRBJ2-5 TRBV5-4 - CASSPSGRQETQYF TGTGCCAGCAGCCCCTCTGGCAGACAAGAGACCCAGTACTTC
- 14 TRBJ1-2 TRBV7-9 - CASSLGGLSWGYTF TGTGCCAGCAGCTTAGGAGGACTGTCATGGGGCTACACCTTC
- 13 TRBJ2-2 TRBV7-3 - CASSPGVTGELFF TGTGCCAGCAGCCCAGGGGTTACCGGGGAGCTGTTTTTT
- 14 TRBJ1-2 TRBV29-1 - CSAPTGYYGYGYTF TGCAGCGCCCCAACAGGTTACTACGGCTATGGCTACACCTTC
- 13 TRBJ1-2 TRBV9 - CASAGLRGYGYTF TGTGCCAGCGCTGGTTTACGGGGGTATGGCTACACCTTC
- 12 TRBJ2-7 TRBV2 - CASSFTPYEQYF TGTGCCAGCAGTTTTACACCTTACGAGCAGTACTTC
- 16 TRBJ1-1 TRBV10-3 TRBD1 CAISESLGGAGTEAFF TGTGCCATCAGTGAGTCTTTAGGGGGCGCCGGCACTGAAGCTTTCTTT
- 16 TRBJ2-3 TRBV27 TRBD2 CASSLFRLAGGNTQYF TGTGCCAGCAGTTTATTCCGACTAGCGGGAGGTAATACGCAGTATTTT
- 15 TRBJ2-7 TRBV7-2 - CASSLDSSPAYEQYF TGTGCCAGCAGCTTAGATTCTTCACCAGCCTACGAGCAGTACTTC
- 14 TRBJ1-1 TRBV6-5 - CASSPSTANTEAFF TGTGCCAGCAGTCCTTCAACAGCGAACACTGAAGCTTTCTTT
- 17 TRBJ1-1 TRBV28 - CASSPLIYTGGGTEAFF TGTGCCAGCAGTCCCCTAATTTATACTGGGGGAGGCACTGAAGCTTTCTTT
- 16 TRBJ2-3 TRBV28 - CASSGIAELSTDTQYF TGTGCCAGCAGTGGAATAGCGGAACTCAGTACAGATACGCAGTATTTT
- 17 TRBJ2-1 TRBV28 TRBD2 CASRLAGVSEPHNEQFF TGTGCCAGCCGACTAGCGGGAGTCTCGGAGCCTCACAATGAGCAGTTCTTC
- 14 TRBJ1-1 TRBV6-5 - CASSYSRVRTEAFF TGTGCCAGCAGTTACTCCAGGGTTCGTACTGAAGCTTTCTTT
- 16 TRBJ1-4 TRBV9 - CASSAKRGEEEEKLFF TGTGCCAGCAGCGCAAAGCGTGGGGAGGAGGAAGAAAAACTGTTTTTT
- 13 TRBJ1-2 TRBV6-2/TRBV6-3 - CASSYETPRGYTF TGTGCCAGCAGTTACGAGACCCCCAGGGGCTACACCTTC
- 15 TRBJ2-1 TRBV29-1 TRBD2 CSVDPPSGSSGEQFF TGCAGCGTTGACCCTCCTAGCGGGAGCTCGGGAGAGCAGTTCTTC
- 16 TRBJ2-2 TRBV28 - CASSFRVRAATGELFF TGTGCCAGCAGTTTTCGGGTCAGGGCAGCCACCGGGGAGCTGTTTTTT
- 12 TRBJ1-5 TRBV6-1 - CASSDGDQPQHF TGTGCCAGCAGTGACGGAGACCAGCCCCAGCATTTT